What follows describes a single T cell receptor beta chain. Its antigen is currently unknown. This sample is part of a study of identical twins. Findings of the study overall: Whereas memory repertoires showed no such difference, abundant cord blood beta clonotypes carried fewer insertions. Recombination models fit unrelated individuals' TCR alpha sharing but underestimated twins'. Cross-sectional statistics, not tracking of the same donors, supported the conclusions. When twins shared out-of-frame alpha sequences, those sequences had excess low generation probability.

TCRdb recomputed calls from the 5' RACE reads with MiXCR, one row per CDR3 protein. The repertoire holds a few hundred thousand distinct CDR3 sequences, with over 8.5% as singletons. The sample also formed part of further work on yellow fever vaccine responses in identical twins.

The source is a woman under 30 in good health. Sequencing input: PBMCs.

In nucleotides, the CDR3 is TGTGCCAGCAGCTTTAGCGAGGCGGGAGGGAATGAGCAGTTCTTC. Its translation is CASSFSEAGGNEQFF. V is TRBV7-8 and J is TRBJ2-1; TRBD2 matches 9 bases. This CDR3 has 15 residues. The V gene end was trimmed by 3 bases and the J gene end by 7 bases; junction bases not matched to a gene: 7. From germline, CDR1 is SGHVS and CDR2 FQNEAQ. The full variable domain, completed using reference TRBV7-8 and TRBJ2-1, is GAGVSQSPRYKVAKRGQDVALRCDPISGHVSLFWYQQALGQGPEFLTYFQNEAQLDKSGLPSDRFFAERPEGSVSTLKIQRTQQEDSAVYLCASSFSEAGGNEQFFGPGTRLTVL.